The present T cell receptor beta chain was sequenced within a study of blood T cell repertoires in COVID-19. Whole-study context: Donors in the United States, Italy and Spain gave samples during acute or convalescent COVID-19. T cells, B-cell-depleted T cells, or PBMCs supplied cDNA or gDNA.

This CDR3 is built from 19 residues. Per the original data handling: Researchers report that nucleated cell counts were estimated from reference gene primer amplification. Sequencing used immunoSEQ multiplex PCR; TCRdb keeps in-frame clones, though not all of them. The DNA gave D and trimming, while V, J and clone size come from that table. The sample contains 65,000 to 90,000 clones, about 82% of which appear only once. The sample comprised peripheral blood. This clonotype originated in an elderly woman with active or convalescent COVID-19. The rearrangement uses TRBV21-1 and TRBJ1-6; TRBD1 is taken as the D call from the table, unchecked against the DNA. TRBV21-1 is shown as a pseudogene. This CDR3 reads CASSKTGRGRESYNSPLHF. Here the CDR3 DNA reads TGTGCCAGCAGCAAAACGGGCAGGGGGCGGGAGTCCTATAATTCACCCCTCCACTTT.